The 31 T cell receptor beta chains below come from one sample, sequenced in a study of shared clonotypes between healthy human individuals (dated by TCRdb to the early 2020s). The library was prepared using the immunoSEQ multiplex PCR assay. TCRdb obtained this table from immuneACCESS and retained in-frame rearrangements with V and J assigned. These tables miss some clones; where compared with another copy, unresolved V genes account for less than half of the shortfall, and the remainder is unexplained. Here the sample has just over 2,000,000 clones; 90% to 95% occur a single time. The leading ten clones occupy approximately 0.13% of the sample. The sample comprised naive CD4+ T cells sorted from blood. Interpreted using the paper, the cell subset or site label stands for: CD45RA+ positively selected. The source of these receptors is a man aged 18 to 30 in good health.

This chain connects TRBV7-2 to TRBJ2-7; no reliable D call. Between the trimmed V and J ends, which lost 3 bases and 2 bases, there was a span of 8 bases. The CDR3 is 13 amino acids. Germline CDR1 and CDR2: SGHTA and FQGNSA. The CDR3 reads CASSFYPAYEQYF. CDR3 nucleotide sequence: TGTGCCAGCAGCTTTTACCCCGCCTACGAGCAGTACTTC.

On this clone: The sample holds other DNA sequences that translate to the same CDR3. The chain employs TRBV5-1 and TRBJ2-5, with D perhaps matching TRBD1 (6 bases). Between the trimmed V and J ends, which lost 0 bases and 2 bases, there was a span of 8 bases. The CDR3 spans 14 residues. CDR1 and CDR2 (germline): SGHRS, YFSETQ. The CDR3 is CASSLGRGQETQYF. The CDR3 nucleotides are TGCGCCAGCAGCTTGGGTAGGGGGCAAGAGACCCAGTACTTC. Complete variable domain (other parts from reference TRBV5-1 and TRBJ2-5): KAGVTQTPRYLIKTRGQQVTLSCSPISGHRSVSWYQQTPGQGLQFLFEYFSETQRNKGNFPGRFSGRQFSNSRSEMNVSTLELGDSALYLCASSLGRGQETQYFGPGTRLLVL.

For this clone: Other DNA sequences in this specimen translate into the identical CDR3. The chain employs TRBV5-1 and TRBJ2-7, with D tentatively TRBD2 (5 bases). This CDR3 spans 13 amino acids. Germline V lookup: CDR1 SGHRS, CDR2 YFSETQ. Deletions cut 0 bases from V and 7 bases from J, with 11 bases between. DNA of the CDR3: TGCGCCAGCAGCTTGGACGGGGTCTATGAGCAGTACTTC. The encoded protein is CASSLDGVYEQYF.

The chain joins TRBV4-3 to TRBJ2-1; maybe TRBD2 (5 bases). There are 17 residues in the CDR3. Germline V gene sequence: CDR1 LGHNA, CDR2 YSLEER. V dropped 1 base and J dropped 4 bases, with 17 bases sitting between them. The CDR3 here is CASSQGRWERAYNEQFF. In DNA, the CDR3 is TGCGCCAGCAGCCAAGGAAGGTGGGAGAGGGCGTACAATGAGCAGTTCTTC.

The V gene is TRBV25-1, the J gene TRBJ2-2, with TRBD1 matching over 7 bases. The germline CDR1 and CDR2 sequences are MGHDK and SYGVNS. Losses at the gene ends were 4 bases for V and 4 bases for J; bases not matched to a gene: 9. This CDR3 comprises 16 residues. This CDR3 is CASSALTGSVTGELFF. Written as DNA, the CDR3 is TGTGCCAGCAGTGCTTTGACAGGGTCTGTCACCGGGGAGCTGTTTTTT. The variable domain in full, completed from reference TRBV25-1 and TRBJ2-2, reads EADIYQTPRYLVIGTGKKITLECSQTMGHDKMYWYQQDPGMELHLIHYSYGVNSTEKGDLSSESTVSRIRTEHFPLTLESARPSHTSQYLCASSALTGSVTGELFFGEGSRLTVL.

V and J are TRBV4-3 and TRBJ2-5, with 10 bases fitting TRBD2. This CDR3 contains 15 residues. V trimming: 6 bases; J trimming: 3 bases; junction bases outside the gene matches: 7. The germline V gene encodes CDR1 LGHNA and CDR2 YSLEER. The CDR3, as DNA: TGCGCCAGCAGACCCGGGACTAGCGTTGAAGAGACCCAGTACTTC. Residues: CASRPGTSVEETQYF.

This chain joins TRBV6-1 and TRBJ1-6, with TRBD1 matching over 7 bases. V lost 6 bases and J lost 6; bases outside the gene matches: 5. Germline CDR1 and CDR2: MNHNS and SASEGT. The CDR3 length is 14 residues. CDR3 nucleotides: TGTGCCAGCAGCGCGGGGACAGCTAATTCACCCCTCCACTTT. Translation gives CASSAGTANSPLHF.

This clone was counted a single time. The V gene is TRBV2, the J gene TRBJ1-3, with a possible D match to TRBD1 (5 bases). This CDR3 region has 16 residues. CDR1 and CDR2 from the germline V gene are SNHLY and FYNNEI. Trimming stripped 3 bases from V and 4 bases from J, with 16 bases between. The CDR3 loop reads CASSERRAGTGNTIYF. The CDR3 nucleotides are TGTGCCAGCAGTGAGCGCAGGGCAGGTACGGGAAACACCATATATTTT.

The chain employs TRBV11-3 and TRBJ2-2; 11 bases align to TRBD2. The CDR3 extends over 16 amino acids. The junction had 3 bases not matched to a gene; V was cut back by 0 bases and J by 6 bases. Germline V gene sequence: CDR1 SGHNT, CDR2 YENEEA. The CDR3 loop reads CASSLELAGVSGELFF. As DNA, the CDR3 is TGTGCCAGCAGCTTAGAACTAGCGGGAGTTTCCGGGGAGCTGTTTTTT.

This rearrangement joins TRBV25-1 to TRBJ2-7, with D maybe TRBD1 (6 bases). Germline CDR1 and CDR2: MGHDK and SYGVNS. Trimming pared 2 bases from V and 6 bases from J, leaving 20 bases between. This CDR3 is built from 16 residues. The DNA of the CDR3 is TGTGCCAGCAGTGAACCACCGGGACACGGGGTGGGCGAGCAGTACTTC. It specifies CASSEPPGHGVGEQYF.

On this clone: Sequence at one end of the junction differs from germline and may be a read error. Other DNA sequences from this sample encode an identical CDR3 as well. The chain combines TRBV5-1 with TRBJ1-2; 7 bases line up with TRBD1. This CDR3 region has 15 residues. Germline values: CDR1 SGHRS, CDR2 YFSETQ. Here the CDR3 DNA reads TGTGCCAGCAGCTTGGTAGGAGGGGGCGACTATGGCTACACCTTC. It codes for CASSLVGGGDYGYTF.

The CDR3: CASSVRHNTEAFF. As DNA, the CDR3 is TGTGCCAGCAGTGTCCGACATAACACTGAAGCTTTCTTT. This chain joins TRBV6-1 and TRBJ1-1, with D uncertain. Trimming took 4 bases from V and 2 from J, leaving 8 bases between them. This CDR3 contains 13 residues. Germline-derived CDR1 and CDR2 are MNHNS and SASEGT.

As DNA, the CDR3 is TGCGCCAGCATAGGGAGCCAAGAGACCCAGTACTTC. It is translated as CASIGSQETQYF. The gene calls are TRBV5-1 and TRBJ2-5, with a possible D match to TRBD2 (5 bases). The CDR3 consists of 12 residues. Trimming took 6 bases from V and 1 from J, leaving 7 bases between them. The V gene's germline CDR1 is SGHRS and CDR2 YFSETQ.

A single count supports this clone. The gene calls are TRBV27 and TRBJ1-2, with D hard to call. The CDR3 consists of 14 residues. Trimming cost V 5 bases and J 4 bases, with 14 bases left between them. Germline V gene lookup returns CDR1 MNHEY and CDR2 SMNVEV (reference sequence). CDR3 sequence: CASSLHSASYGYTF. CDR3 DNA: TGTGCCAGCAGTCTACACTCAGCCTCCTATGGCTACACCTTC.

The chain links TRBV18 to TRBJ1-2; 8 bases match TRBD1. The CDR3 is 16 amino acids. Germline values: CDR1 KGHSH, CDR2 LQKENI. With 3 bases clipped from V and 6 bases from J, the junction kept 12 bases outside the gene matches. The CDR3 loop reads CASSPGWTGRKDGYTF. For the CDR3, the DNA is TGTGCCAGCTCACCGGGATGGACAGGGAGGAAGGATGGCTACACCTTC. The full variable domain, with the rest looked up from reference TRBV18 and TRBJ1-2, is NAGVMQNPRHLVRRRGQEARLRCSPMKGHSHVYWYRQLPEEGLKFMVYLQKENIIDESGMPKERFSAEFPKEGPSILRIQQVVRGDSAAYFCASSPGWTGRKDGYTFGSGTRLTVV.

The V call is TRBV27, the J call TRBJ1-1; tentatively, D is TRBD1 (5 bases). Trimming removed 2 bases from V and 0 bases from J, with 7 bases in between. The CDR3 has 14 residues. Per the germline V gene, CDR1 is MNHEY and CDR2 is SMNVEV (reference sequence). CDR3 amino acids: CASSLLGVNTEAFF. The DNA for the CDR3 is TGTGCCAGCAGTTTACTGGGGGTGAACACTGAAGCTTTCTTT.

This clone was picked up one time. The CDR3 coding sequence is TGTGCCAGCAGCGTAGGGGAGGGGTGGTATGGCTACACCTTC. It encodes CASSVGEGWYGYTF. The chain uses TRBV9 and TRBJ1-2; perhaps TRBD1 as D (5 bases). The V gene's germline CDR1 is SGDLS and CDR2 YYNGEE. The CDR3 extends over 14 amino acids. The ends were cut back, 0 bases at V and 5 bases at J, with 11 bases in the middle.

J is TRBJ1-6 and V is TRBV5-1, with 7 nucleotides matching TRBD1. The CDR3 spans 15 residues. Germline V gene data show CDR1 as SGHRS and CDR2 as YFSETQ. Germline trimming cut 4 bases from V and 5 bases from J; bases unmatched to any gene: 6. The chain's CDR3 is CASSGGTVNNSPLHF. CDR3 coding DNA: TGCGCCAGCAGCGGGGGGACAGTAAATAATTCACCCCTCCACTTT. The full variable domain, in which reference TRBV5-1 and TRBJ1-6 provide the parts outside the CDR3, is KAGVTQTPRYLIKTRGQQVTLSCSPISGHRSVSWYQQTPGQGLQFLFEYFSETQRNKGNFPGRFSGRQFSNSRSEMNVSTLELGDSALYLCASSGGTVNNSPLHFGNGTRLTVT.

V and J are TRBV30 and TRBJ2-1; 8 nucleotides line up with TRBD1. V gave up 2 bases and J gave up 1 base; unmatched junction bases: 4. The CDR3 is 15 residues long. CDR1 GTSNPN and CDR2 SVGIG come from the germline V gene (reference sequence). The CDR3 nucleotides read TGTGCCTGGAGTTTGAGGACAGGGTCCTACAATGAGCAGTTCTTC. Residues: CAWSLRTGSYNEQFF.

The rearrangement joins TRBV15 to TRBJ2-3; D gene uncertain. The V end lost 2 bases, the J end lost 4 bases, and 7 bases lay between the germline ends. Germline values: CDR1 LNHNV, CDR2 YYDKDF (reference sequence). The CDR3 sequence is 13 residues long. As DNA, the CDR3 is TGTGCCACCAGCAGAAGTTTGGCAGATACGCAGTATTTT. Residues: CATSRSLADTQYF.

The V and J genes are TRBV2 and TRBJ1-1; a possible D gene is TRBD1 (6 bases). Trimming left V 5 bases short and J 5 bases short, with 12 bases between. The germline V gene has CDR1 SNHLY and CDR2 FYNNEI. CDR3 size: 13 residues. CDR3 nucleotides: TGTGCCAGCAGTTGGACAGCCGGAACTGAAGCTTTCTTT. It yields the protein CASSWTAGTEAFF.

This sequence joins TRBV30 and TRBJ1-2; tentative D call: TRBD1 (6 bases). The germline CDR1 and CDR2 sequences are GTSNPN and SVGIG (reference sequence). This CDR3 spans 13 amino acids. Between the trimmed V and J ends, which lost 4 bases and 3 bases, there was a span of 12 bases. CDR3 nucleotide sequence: TGTGCCTGGACCGGGACATTCCACTATGGCTACACCTTC. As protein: CAWTGTFHYGYTF.

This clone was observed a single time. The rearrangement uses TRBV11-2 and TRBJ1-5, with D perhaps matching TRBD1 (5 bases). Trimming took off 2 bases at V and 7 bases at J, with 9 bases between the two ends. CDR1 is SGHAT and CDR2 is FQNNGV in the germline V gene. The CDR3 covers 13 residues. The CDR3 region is CASSLTQGQPQHF. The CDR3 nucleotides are TGTGCCAGCAGCTTAACCCAGGGACAGCCCCAGCATTTT.

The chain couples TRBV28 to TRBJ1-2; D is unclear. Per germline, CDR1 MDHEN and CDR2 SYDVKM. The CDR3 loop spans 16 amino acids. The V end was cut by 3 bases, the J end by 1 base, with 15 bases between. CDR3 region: CASSFPPGRDNYGYTF. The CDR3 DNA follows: TGTGCCAGCAGTTTCCCCCCTGGGCGAGATAACTATGGCTACACCTTC.

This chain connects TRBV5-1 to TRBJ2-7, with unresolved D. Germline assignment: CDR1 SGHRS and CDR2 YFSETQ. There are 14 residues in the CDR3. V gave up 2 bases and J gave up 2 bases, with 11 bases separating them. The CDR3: CASSLGLNAYEQYF. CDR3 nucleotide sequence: TGCGCCAGCAGCTTAGGTCTAAACGCCTACGAGCAGTACTTC.

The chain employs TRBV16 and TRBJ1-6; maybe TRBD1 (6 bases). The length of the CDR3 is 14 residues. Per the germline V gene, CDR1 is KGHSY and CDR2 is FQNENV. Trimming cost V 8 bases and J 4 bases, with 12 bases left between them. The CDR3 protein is CASRLTGYNSPLHF. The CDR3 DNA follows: TGTGCCAGCCGATTGACAGGTTATAATTCACCCCTCCACTTT.

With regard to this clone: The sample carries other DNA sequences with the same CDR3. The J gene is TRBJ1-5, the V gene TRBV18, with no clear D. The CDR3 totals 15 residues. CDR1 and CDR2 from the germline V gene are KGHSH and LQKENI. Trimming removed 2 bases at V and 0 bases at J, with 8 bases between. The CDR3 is CASSPLGDSNQPQHF. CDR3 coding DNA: TGTGCCAGCTCACCATTAGGAGATAGCAATCAGCCCCAGCATTTT.

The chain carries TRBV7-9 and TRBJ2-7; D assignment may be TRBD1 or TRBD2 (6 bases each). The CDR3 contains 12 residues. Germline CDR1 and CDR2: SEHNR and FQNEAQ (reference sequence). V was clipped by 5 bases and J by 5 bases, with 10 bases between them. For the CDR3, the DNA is TGTGCCAGCAGCGCGGGGACAAACGAGCAGTACTTC. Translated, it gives CASSAGTNEQYF.

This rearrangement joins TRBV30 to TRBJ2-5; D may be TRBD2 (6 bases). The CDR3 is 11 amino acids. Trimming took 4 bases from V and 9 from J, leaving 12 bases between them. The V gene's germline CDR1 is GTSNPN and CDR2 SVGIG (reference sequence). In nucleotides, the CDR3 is TGTGCCTGGACCTCTGGAGGGGCCCAGTACTTC. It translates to CAWTSGGAQYF.

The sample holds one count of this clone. The CDR3 nucleotides are TGTGCCAGCACAATCGGGGGGGCCAGTACCACCGGGGAGCTGTTTTTT. Protein sequence: CASTIGGASTTGELFF. V and J are TRBV28 and TRBJ2-2; 8 bases map to TRBD2. The CDR3 runs to 16 residues. Germline assignment: CDR1 MDHEN and CDR2 SYDVKM. With 7 bases clipped from V and 4 bases from J, the junction kept 11 bases outside the gene matches. The variable domain in full, completed from reference TRBV28 and TRBJ2-2, reads DVKVTQSSRYLVKRTGEKVFLECVQDMDHENMFWYRQDPGLGLRLIYFSYDVKMKEKGDIPEGYSVSREKKERFSLILESASTNQTSMYLCASTIGGASTTGELFFGEGSRLTVL.

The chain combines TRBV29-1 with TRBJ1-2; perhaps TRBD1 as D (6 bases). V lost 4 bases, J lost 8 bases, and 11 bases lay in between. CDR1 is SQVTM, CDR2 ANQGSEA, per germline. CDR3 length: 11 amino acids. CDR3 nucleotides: TGCAGCGTTGGTCGGACAGAAGGCTACACCTTC. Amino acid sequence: CSVGRTEGYTF.